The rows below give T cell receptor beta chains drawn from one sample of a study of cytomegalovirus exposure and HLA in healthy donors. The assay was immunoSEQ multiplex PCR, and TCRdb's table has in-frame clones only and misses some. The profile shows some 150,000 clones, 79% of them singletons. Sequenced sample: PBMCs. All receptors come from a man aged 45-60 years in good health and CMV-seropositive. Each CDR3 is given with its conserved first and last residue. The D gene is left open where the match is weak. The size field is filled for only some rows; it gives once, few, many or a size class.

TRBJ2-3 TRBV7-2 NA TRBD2 CASSPWTSGRARTDTQYF TGTGCCAGCAGCCCCTGGACTAGCGGGAGGGCCAGGACAGATACGCAGTATTTT
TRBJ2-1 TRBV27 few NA CASSLSAYNEQFF TGTGCCAGCAGTTTATCAGCTTACAATGAGCAGTTCTTC
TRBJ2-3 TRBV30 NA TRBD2 CAWSPKAGRGRDTQYF TGTGCCTGGAGCCCTAAAGCGGGAAGAGGGAGAGATACGCAGTATTTT
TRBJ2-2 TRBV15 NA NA CATSRASGELFF TGTGCCACCAGCAGAGCGTCCGGGGAGCTGTTTTTT
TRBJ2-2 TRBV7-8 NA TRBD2 CASSGGDVSGELFF TGTGCCAGCAGTGGGGGGGATGTCAGTGGGGAGCTGTTTTTT
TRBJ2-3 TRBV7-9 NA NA CAVAGRTQDTQYF TGTGCCGTGGCGGGCCGTACACAAGATACGCAGTATTTT
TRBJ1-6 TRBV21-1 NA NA CASSKTREWGSSPLLSPLHF TGTGCCAGCAGCAAAACCCGGGAGTGGGGGTCCTCTCCCCTGCTTTCACCCCTCCACTTT
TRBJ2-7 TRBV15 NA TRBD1 CATSSRDRVPREQYF TGTGCCACCAGCAGTCGCGACAGGGTCCCTCGCGAGCAGTACTTC
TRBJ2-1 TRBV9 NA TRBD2 CASSVLAGGTYNEQFF TGTGCCAGCAGCGTTTTAGCGGGAGGGACCTACAATGAGCAGTTCTTC
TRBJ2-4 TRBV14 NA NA CASSQARSGIQYF TGTGCCAGCAGCCAAGCCCGTTCCGGCATTCAGTACTTC
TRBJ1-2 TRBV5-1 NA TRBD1 CASSLDRVNYGYTF TGCGCCAGCAGCCTGGACAGGGTCAACTATGGCTACACCTTC
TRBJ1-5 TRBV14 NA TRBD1 CASSQGTGGQPQHF TGTGCCAGCAGCCAAGGGACAGGGGGTCAGCCCCAGCATTTT
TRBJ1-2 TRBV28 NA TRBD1 CAVKMWGQGMGYTF TGTGCCGTGAAGATGTGGGGACAGGGGATGGGCTACACCTTC
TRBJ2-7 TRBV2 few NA CASRPGIPSPRYEQYF TGTGCCAGCAGGCCCGGGATTCCTAGTCCTCGTTACGAGCAGTACTTC
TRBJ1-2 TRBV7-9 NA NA CASSLVARANYGYTF TGTGCCAGCAGCTTAGTGGCCAGGGCTAACTATGGCTACACCTTC
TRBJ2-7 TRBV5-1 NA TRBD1 CASNEVRDRRNFEQYF TGCGCCAGCAACGAAGTCCGGGACAGGAGAAATTTCGAGCAGTACTTC
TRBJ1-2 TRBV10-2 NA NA CASRAHGKTNYGYTF TGCGCCAGCAGGGCACACGGGAAAACTAACTATGGCTACACCTTC
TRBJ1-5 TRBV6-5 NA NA CASSYSGVSNQPQHF TGTGCCAGCAGTTACTCCGGGGTTAGCAATCAGCCCCAGCATTTT
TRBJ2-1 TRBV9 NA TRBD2 CASSVDGRSSYNEQFF TGTGCCAGCAGCGTAGACGGGAGGAGCTCCTACAATGAGCAGTTCTTC
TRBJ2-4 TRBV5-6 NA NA CASSLVGSWGPKNIQYF TGTGCCAGCAGCTTGGTCGGTAGCTGGGGGCCCAAAAACATTCAGTACTTC
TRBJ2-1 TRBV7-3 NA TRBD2 CASGLAGYNEQFF TGTGCCAGCGGACTAGCGGGATACAATGAGCAGTTCTTC
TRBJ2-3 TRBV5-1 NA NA CASREQDLNTQYF TGCGCCAGCCGAGAACAGGATCTAAATACGCAGTATTTT
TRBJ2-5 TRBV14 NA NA CASSLGLGQTTQYF TGTGCCAGCAGCCTAGGACTGGGACAAACGACCCAGTACTTC
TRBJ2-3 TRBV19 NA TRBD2 CASSISLAGAGDTQYF TGTGCCAGTAGTATTAGTCTAGCGGGAGCCGGAGATACGCAGTATTTT
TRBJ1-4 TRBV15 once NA CATSSGGKANEKLFF TGTGCCACCAGCAGTGGGGGGAAGGCTAATGAAAAACTGTTTTTT
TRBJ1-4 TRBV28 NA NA CASSLVGEGEKLFF TGTGCCAGCAGTTTGGTAGGGGAGGGTGAAAAACTGTTTTTT
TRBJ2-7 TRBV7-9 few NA CASSFAGSHYEQYF TGTGCCAGCAGCTTTGCGGGATCTCACTACGAGCAGTACTTC
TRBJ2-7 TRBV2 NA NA CATGQNYEQYF TGTGCCACCGGACAGAACTACGAGCAGTACTTC
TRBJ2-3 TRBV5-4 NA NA CASSLGYREISTDTQYF TGTGCCAGCAGCTTGGGTTACAGGGAAATTAGCACAGATACGCAGTATTTT
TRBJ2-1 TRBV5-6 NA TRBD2 CASRLAGGPVEQFF TGTGCCAGCCGACTAGCGGGAGGGCCGGTTGAGCAGTTCTTC
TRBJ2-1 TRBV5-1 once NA CASSLQGPTYNEQFF TGCGCCAGCAGCTTGCAGGGTCCCACCTACAATGAGCAGTTCTTC
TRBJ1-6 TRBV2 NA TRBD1 CASSADRGQNSPLHF TGTGCCAGCAGTGCCGACAGGGGGCAAAATTCACCCCTCCACTTT
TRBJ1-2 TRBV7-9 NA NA CASRVGEPGYTF TGTGCCAGCAGAGTTGGGGAGCCTGGCTACACCTTC
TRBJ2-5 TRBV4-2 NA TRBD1 CASSQNPIGQEPWQTQYF TGTGCCAGCAGCCAGAATCCGATCGGACAGGAGCCTTGGCAGACCCAGTACTTC
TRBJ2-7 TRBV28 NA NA CASSPAGTFYEQYF TGTGCCAGCAGTCCGGCCGGGACATTTTACGAGCAGTACTTC